This TCR beta chain was sequenced in a study of T cell repertoires in cytomegalovirus infection. General study results and limits: CMV carriers having the relevant HLA were flagged by cumulative public TCR beta family frequency.

Details on this clonotype: The antigen is undetermined.

V was pared by 6 bases and J by 4 bases, with 20 bases of the junction left unmatched. The CDR3 is 18 residues long. TCRdb redid the calling of the reads with MiXCR, one entry per CDR3 protein. There are about 69,000 distinct CDR3 sequences in the sample; about 30% occur only once, and 50% to 70% lies in the top ten. The source material was CD8+ T cells from cultured PBMCs, sampled from culture after CMV antigen stimulation. The chain links TRBV12-3 or TRBV12-4 to TRBJ2-7; 8 bases agree with TRBD1. The sequence was obtained from a human donor in good health (CMV status not recorded). Some clones in this sample may be carry-over from other donors' samples. CDR3 region: CASRSRLGQGGQGYEQYF. DNA of the CDR3: TGTGCCAGCAGATCCCGATTAGGACAGGGCGGACAAGGATACGAGCAGTACTTC.